These T cell receptor beta chains were read from a single sample in a study of radiotherapy plus CTLA-4 blockade in lung cancer. The method was immunoSEQ multiplex PCR; TCRdb's version includes in-frame clones alone and lacks a portion of them. The data contain 40,000 to 55,000 clones, around nine tenths of them seen just once; the ten biggest clones take up less than 20%. Sequences were derived from peripheral blood, sampled from a patient treated with radiotherapy plus ipilimumab. The receptor source for this set is a human donor with non-small cell lung cancer that progressed on radiotherapy plus ipilimumab. Some clones in this sample may be carry-over from other donors' samples. Each CDR3 is given without its conserved first and last residue.

>TRBV4-1|TRBJ1-5
ASSVRGGADSNQPQH
>TRBV2|TRBJ2-7
ASSEARVVFGGDEQY
>TRBV7-7|TRBJ2-2
ASSLTITGELF
>TRBV10-2|TRBJ1-2
ASSDDYQAPYGYT
>TRBV6-5|TRBJ2-1
ASSSTSHINEQF
>TRBV5-1|TRBJ1-2
ASSPGQTNYGYT
>TRBV7-2|TRBJ1-1
ASSLVMAGNTEAF
>TRBV11-3|TRBJ2-3
ASSPGQGGTDTQY
>TRBV21-1|TRBJ2-7
ASSFHSLGQGSEQY
>TRBV5-8|TRBJ1-1
ASSWDRGLAEAF
>TRBV21-1|TRBJ2-1
ASSKSGSSYNEQF
>TRBV18|TRBJ2-5
ASSPRGQTQETQY
>TRBV7-6|TRBJ2-3
ASSLAPSGSAKDTQY
>TRBV6-6|TRBJ2-5
ASSREVGETQY
>TRBV29-1|TRBJ1-2
SVVGTGNSGYT
>TRBV5-6|TRBJ2-1
ASSAGTGYNEQF
>TRBV19|TRBJ1-5
ASRQGPQDYQPQH
>TRBV6-5|TRBJ1-6
ASSYSRTGGGTPLH
>TRBV5-4|TRBJ2-5
ASSLQGQETQY
>TRBV5-6|TRBJ1-4
ASSSQGGLSEKLF
>TRBV30|TRBJ2-7
AWSGQEFYEQY
>TRBV2|TRBJ2-3
ASNSGLIADTQY
>TRBV11-2|TRBJ2-7
ASSLETGTYEQY
>TRBV6-5|TRBJ2-7
ASSYGADYEQY
>TRBV2|TRBJ2-3
ASRVTSGRAIGTQY
>TRBV2|TRBJ1-1
ASRMTGNTEAF
>TRBV7-2|TRBJ1-5
ASSFGQGDQPQH
>TRBV27|TRBJ1-1
ASSLFGEGGEAF
>TRBV6-4|TRBJ1-2
ASSDSTGGGGYT
>TRBV6-1|TRBJ2-5
ASSEDFGQGYGFTETQY
>TRBV7-3|TRBJ2-2
ASKLAGGANTGELF
>TRBV6-6|TRBJ1-6
ASSPNQGGFSPLH
>TRBV2|TRBJ2-3
ASSRRREGTDTQY
>TRBV6-4|TRBJ1-2
ASSDFNRGPDYGYT
>TRBV4-1|TRBJ2-1
ASRIDAVSSYNEQF
>TRBV7-2|TRBJ2-3
ASSSVAGASTDTQY
>TRBV4-3|TRBJ2-1
ASSQDLPAGHWDEQF
>TRBV5-4|TRBJ2-1
ASSLGSSGNNEQF
>TRBV7-2|TRBJ2-1
ASSDQIKRGSSYNEQF
>TRBV25-1|TRBJ1-1
ASSEYTGTDTEAF
>TRBV11-2|TRBJ2-7
ASSLGGTVGYEQY
>TRBV5-6|TRBJ2-1
ASSLGLALYEQF
>TRBV6-4|TRBJ1-1
ASSDSSRGTEAF
>TRBV5-1|TRBJ2-3
ASSPRDRARSTDTQY
>TRBV12-1|TRBJ2-4
ASSSSGELKNIQY